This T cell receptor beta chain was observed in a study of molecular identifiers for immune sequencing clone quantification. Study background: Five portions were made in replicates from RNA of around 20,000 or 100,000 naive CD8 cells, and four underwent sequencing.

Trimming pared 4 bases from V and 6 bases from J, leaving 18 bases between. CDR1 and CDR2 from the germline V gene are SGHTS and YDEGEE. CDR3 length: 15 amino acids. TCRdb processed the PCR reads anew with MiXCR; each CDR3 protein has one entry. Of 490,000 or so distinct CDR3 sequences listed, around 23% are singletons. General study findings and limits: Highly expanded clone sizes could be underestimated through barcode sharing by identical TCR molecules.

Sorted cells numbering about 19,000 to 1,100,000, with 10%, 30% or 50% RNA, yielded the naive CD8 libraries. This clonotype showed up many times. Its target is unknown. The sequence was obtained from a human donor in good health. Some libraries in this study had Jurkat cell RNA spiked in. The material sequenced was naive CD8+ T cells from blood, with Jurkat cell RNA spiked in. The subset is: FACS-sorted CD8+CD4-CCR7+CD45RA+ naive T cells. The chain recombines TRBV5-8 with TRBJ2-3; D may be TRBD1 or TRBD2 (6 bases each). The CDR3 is CASSPLGGPGDTQYF. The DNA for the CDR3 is TGTGCCAGCAGCCCTCTTGGGGGGCCGGGGGATACGCAGTATTTT.